This passage covers 31 T cell receptor beta chains from one sample sequenced in a study of Ad26.COV2.S vaccination and SARS-CoV-2 variants. The assay was immunoSEQ multiplex PCR, and TCRdb's table has in-frame clones only and misses some. The data hold some 520,000 clones, with approximately 88% observed a single time. Treatment defined: some 20 received Ad26.COV2.S at low or high dose, single or two shots; 5 received placebo; per-sample allocation not given. Sampling happened 63 days after the first vaccine or placebo injection. The sequenced sample was peripheral blood, obtained in a trial of Ad26.COV2.S vaccine versus placebo. These receptors were taken from a person between 18 and 59 years old who received the Ad26.COV2.S COVID-19 vaccine or a placebo.

This clone was counted between two and nine times. The chain links TRBV5-4 to TRBJ1-3; the match to TRBD1 covers 9 bases. This CDR3 comprises 15 residues. V lost 4 bases and J lost 1; bases outside the gene matches: 3. Germline V gives CDR1 SGHNT, CDR2 YYREEE (reference sequence). CDR3 DNA sequence: TGTGCCAGCAGCAGGGACAGGGCTTCTGGAAACACCATATATTTT. The encoded protein is CASSRDRASGNTIYF.

The V gene is TRBV28, the J gene TRBJ2-3; 10 bases are shared with TRBD1. CDR3 size: 13 residues. V shed 6 bases and J 4 bases; nucleotides not matched to a gene: 1. Germline loops: CDR1 MDHEN, CDR2 SYDVKM. CDR3 loop: CASRTGGADTQYF. The CDR3 coding sequence is TGTGCCAGCAGGACAGGGGGCGCAGATACGCAGTATTTT.

The CDR3 DNA reads TGCGCCAGCAGCCAAGAGTTCGGAGAGCAGTTCTTC. Residues: CASSQEFGEQFF. This chain links TRBV4-3 with TRBJ2-1; D gene unclear. With 0 bases removed from V and 10 bases from J, the gap between germline ends came to 7 bases. The germline V gene has CDR1 LGHNA and CDR2 YSLEER. This CDR3 has 12 residues.

The V call is TRBV5-5, the J call TRBJ1-4; TRBD1 aligns across 7 bases. Germline V gene lookup returns CDR1 SGHKS and CDR2 YYEKEE (reference sequence). With 4 bases clipped from V and 11 bases from J, the junction kept 20 bases outside the gene matches. CDR3 size: 17 residues. CDR3 amino acids: CASSADRDTLRGVKLFF. CDR3 DNA: TGTGCCAGCAGCGCCGACAGGGATACTCTGAGGGGTGTGAAACTGTTTTTT.

CDR3 region: CASSLNPQGATYEQYF. Here the CDR3 DNA reads TGTGCCAGCAGCTTGAATCCCCAGGGGGCCACTTACGAGCAGTACTTC. The chain employs TRBV5-5 and TRBJ2-7; 8 bases fit TRBD1. Germline V CDR1 and CDR2: SGHKS, YYEKEE (reference sequence). The CDR3 has 16 amino acids. Germline trimming cut 1 base from V and 4 bases from J; bases unmatched to any gene: 10.

This clone was observed once. The chain links TRBV2 to TRBJ1-2; TRBD1 might be the D (5 bases). The V gene lost 5 bases and the J gene lost 0 bases, with 10 bases spanning the gap. The CDR3 runs to 14 residues. The germline V gene has CDR1 SNHLY and CDR2 FYNNEI. The CDR3 protein is CASSQTVTNYGYTF. The CDR3 nucleotides are TGTGCCAGCAGTCAGACAGTTACTAACTATGGCTACACCTTC.

The V call is TRBV7-2, the J call TRBJ1-2, with 7 bases identical to TRBD1. The V gene end was trimmed by 6 bases and the J gene end by 5 bases; junction bases not matched to a gene: 9. The CDR3 totals 14 residues. Germline CDR1 and CDR2: SGHTA and FQGNSA. This CDR3 reads CASRETTGWYGYTF. The CDR3 bases are TGTGCCAGCAGGGAGACGACAGGGTGGTATGGCTACACCTTC.

The V gene is TRBV9, the J gene TRBJ2-7; 7 bases are shared with TRBD2. Germline values: CDR1 SGDLS, CDR2 YYNGEE. V gave up 0 bases and J gave up 2 bases; unmatched junction bases: 2. CDR3 size: 14 residues. The CDR3 DNA reads TGTGCCAGCAGCGTAGATCTAGCGGCCTACGAGCAGTACTTC. It codes for CASSVDLAAYEQYF.

The genes are TRBV5-1 and TRBJ2-1; TRBD2 agrees at 16 bases. V gave up 0 bases and J gave up 3 bases; unmatched junction bases: 6. This CDR3 is built from 19 residues. The germline CDR1 and CDR2 sequences are SGHRS and YFSETQ. The CDR3 protein is CASSLGGLAGGPGYNEQFF. The CDR3 DNA sequence: TGCGCCAGCAGCTTGGGGGGACTAGCGGGAGGGCCGGGCTACAATGAGCAGTTCTTC.

In this sample, this clone turned up a few times. The rearrangement uses TRBV10-3 and TRBJ2-1; 8 bases align to TRBD2. This CDR3 is 22 amino acids long. Germline V gives CDR1 ENHRY, CDR2 SYGVKD. The V gene end was trimmed by 0 bases and the J gene end by 4 bases; junction bases not matched to a gene: 23. This CDR3 reads CAISESYGQLAAKVLVYNEQFF. The CDR3 DNA sequence: TGTGCCATCAGTGAGTCATACGGACAACTAGCGGCTAAGGTCCTAGTATACAATGAGCAGTTCTTC.

CDR3 sequence: CASRLMTGGLYYGNQPQHF. The CDR3 DNA reads as TGCGCCAGCAGACTAATGACAGGGGGCTTGTATTATGGCAATCAGCCCCAGCATTTT. The genes are TRBV10-1 and TRBJ1-5; TRBD1 matches at 10 bases. Germline CDR1 WNHNN, CDR2 SYGVQD (reference sequence). Trimming cost V 6 bases and J 2 bases; bases outside gene matches: 16. This CDR3 has 19 amino acids.

The CDR3 bases are TGTGCCTGGAGCGCAAGGGGGAGGGGGTCCGAGCAGTACTTC. Its protein product is CAWSARGRGSEQYF. This chain uses TRBV30 with TRBJ2-7; TRBD2 might be the D (7 bases). Trimming removed 3 bases from V and 6 bases from J, with 18 bases in between. Germline assignment: CDR1 GTSNPN and CDR2 SVGIG (reference sequence). This CDR3 is 14 amino acids long.

The chain couples TRBV6-2 or TRBV6-3 to TRBJ1-5, with D possibly TRBD1 on 6 matching bases. This CDR3 is 17 amino acids long. The V and J ends lost 3 bases and 1 base respectively, with 16 bases between them. Per the germline V gene, CDR1 is MNHEY and CDR2 is SVGEGT. CDR3 coding DNA: TGTGCCAGCAGTTATCCCGAAACACAGGGCAGCAATCAGCCCCAGCATTTT. This gives the protein CASSYPETQGSNQPQHF.

The J gene is TRBJ1-4, the V gene TRBV29-1; D gene unclear. Trimming stripped 1 base from V and 8 bases from J, with 11 bases between. The length of the CDR3 is 13 residues. From germline, CDR1 is SQVTM and CDR2 ANQGSEA. CDR3 sequence: CSVEVSGIEKLFF. For the CDR3, the DNA is TGCAGCGTTGAAGTCAGTGGGATAGAAAAACTGTTTTTT.

The chain is built from TRBV30 and TRBJ1-5, with TRBD1 matching over 9 bases. Germline CDR1 is GTSNPN and CDR2 is SVGIG (reference sequence). The CDR3 consists of 14 residues. V lost 3 bases to trimming and J lost 8 bases; unmatched junction nucleotides: 8. The DNA for the CDR3 is TGTGCCTGGAGGGGACAGGGATTCGGAGAGCCCCAGCATTTT. This sequence encodes CAWRGQGFGEPQHF.

The chain employs TRBV19 and TRBJ2-6; 9 bases agree with TRBD1. The V segment lost 2 bases and the J segment 1 base; nucleotides outside the gene matches: 9. This CDR3 region has 19 residues. Germline values: CDR1 LNHDA, CDR2 SQIVND (reference sequence). CDR3: CASSISRTGAGSGANVLTF. DNA for the CDR3: TGTGCCAGTAGTATAAGTAGGACAGGGGCAGGGTCTGGGGCCAACGTCCTGACTTTC.

V and J are TRBV4-1 and TRBJ2-7; a possible D gene is TRBD2 (5 bases). The ends were cut back, 4 bases at V and 5 bases at J, with 18 bases in the middle. Germline V gene lookup returns CDR1 MGHRA and CDR2 YSYEKL. This CDR3 is 15 amino acids long. CDR3 protein: CASSPVERAVNEQYF. Written as DNA, the CDR3 is TGCGCCAGCAGCCCAGTGGAGAGGGCAGTGAACGAGCAGTACTTC.

This chain uses TRBV24-1 with TRBJ2-1; D may correspond to TRBD1 or TRBD2 (5 bases each). V was pared by 0 bases and J by 7 bases, with 12 bases between. The germline gives CDR1 KGHDR, CDR2 SFDVKD. The CDR3 is 15 amino acids. CDR3 in DNA: TGTGCCACCAGTGATTTGGGGGGAGCCAGGAATGAGCAGTTCTTC. Translation: CATSDLGGARNEQFF.

Written as DNA, the CDR3 is TGTGCCAGCAGGCTTCAAGGGGCGAGTCAGCCCCAGCATTTT. Translated, it gives CASRLQGASQPQHF. The rearrangement links TRBV27 to TRBJ1-5; tentative D call: TRBD1 (5 bases). Trimming shortened V by 6 bases and J by 6 bases, and 15 bases separated the two germline ends. The CDR3 extends over 14 amino acids. Germline CDR1 and CDR2: MNHEY and SMNVEV (reference sequence).

The rearrangement uses TRBV24-1 and TRBJ2-3, with 8 bases that match TRBD1. CDR3 length equals 16 residues. Germline V gene lookup returns CDR1 KGHDR and CDR2 SFDVKD. Losses at the gene ends were 0 bases for V and 4 bases for J; bases not matched to a gene: 5. The CDR3 region is CATSDLPGQGSDTQYF. CDR3 DNA: TGTGCCACCAGTGATTTGCCCGGACAGGGCTCAGATACGCAGTATTTT.

The chain couples TRBV9 to TRBJ2-3, with D uncertain. With 0 bases removed from V and 5 bases from J, the gap between germline ends came to 13 bases. The CDR3 is made up of 15 amino acids. Germline CDR1 is SGDLS and CDR2 is YYNGEE. CDR3 sequence (DNA): TGTGCCAGCAGCGTAGTTCCGAATCCCAAAGATACGCAGTATTTT. It is translated as CASSVVPNPKDTQYF.

The V and J genes are TRBV4-3 and TRBJ2-1; a weak D match, TRBD2 (5 bases). With 1 base removed from V and 8 bases from J, the gap between germline ends came to 15 bases. This CDR3 is built from 15 residues. From germline, CDR1 is LGHNA and CDR2 YSLEER. CDR3 residues: CASSQGGSPGDEQFF. The CDR3 nucleotides read TGCGCCAGCAGCCAAGGTGGGAGCCCTGGGGATGAGCAGTTCTTC.

The chain recombines TRBV29-1 with TRBJ2-7, with TRBD1 as a possible D gene (6 bases). The CDR3 spans 13 residues. V gave up 4 bases and J gave up 1 base, with 11 bases separating them. The germline V gene encodes CDR1 SQVTM and CDR2 ANQGSEA. CDR3 loop: CSVGRGASYEQYF. The CDR3 nucleotides are TGCAGCGTTGGCAGGGGCGCTTCCTACGAGCAGTACTTC.

This sequence joins TRBV2 and TRBJ2-1; TRBD2 matches at 9 bases. Germline values: CDR1 SNHLY, CDR2 FYNNEI. V lost 5 bases, J lost 9 bases, and 8 bases stayed unmatched. This CDR3 is built from 14 residues. CDR3 region: CASSLWTSDGEQFF. CDR3 nucleotide sequence: TGTGCCAGCAGTCTTTGGACTAGCGACGGTGAGCAGTTCTTC.

The chain joins TRBV6-1 to TRBJ2-7; 9 nucleotides agree with TRBD1. With 2 bases clipped from V and 4 bases from J, the junction kept 6 bases outside the gene matches. The CDR3 consists of 15 residues. In germline, CDR1 is MNHNS, CDR2 SASEGT. Written as DNA, the CDR3 is TGTGCCAGCAGTGAAATAGGGACAGGGAAATACGAGCAGTACTTC. Translating gives CASSEIGTGKYEQYF.

The rearrangement links TRBV11-3 to TRBJ2-5, with 13 bases matching TRBD2. The CDR3 has 17 amino acids. CDR1 is SGHNT and CDR2 is YENEEA in the germline V gene. Losses at the gene ends were 5 bases for V and 4 bases for J; bases not matched to a gene: 10. In nucleotides, the CDR3 is TGTGCCAGCAGCCCATCCACTAGCGGGAGGGAGGGAGAGACCCAGTACTTC. Translation gives CASSPSTSGREGETQYF.

The J gene is TRBJ2-1, the V gene TRBV7-9; D gene unclear. Germline CDR1 reads SEHNR; CDR2 reads FQNEAQ (reference sequence). This CDR3 has 15 amino acids. The ends were cut back, 6 bases at V and 5 bases at J, with 17 bases in the middle. CDR3 region: CASRLRGWVDNEQFF. The CDR3 coding sequence is TGTGCCAGCAGACTCCGAGGATGGGTGGACAATGAGCAGTTCTTC.

The chain carries TRBV19 and TRBJ2-1; D unclear. Germline-derived CDR1 and CDR2 are LNHDA and SQIVND (reference sequence). CDR3 length: 11 amino acids. V shed 9 bases and J shed 5 bases, with 8 bases lying between them. CDR3 DNA: TGTGCCAGCTCACACAACAATGAGCAGTTCTTC. Translating it yields CASSHNNEQFF.

CDR3 nucleotides: TGTGCCAGCAGCTTGGACACGGACCTCCGCTATGGCTACACCTTC. Translating it yields CASSLDTDLRYGYTF. The V and J genes are TRBV5-6 and TRBJ1-2; D remains ambiguous. Germline CDR1 and CDR2: SGHDT and YYEEEE. V lost 0 bases and J 4 bases, leaving 13 bases between the germline ends. The CDR3 length is 15 residues.

The chain has TRBV7-8 and TRBJ2-1; 13 bases fit TRBD2. The length of the CDR3 is 15 residues. J lost 6 bases, V lost 6 bases, and 5 bases had no gene match. In germline, CDR1 is SGHVS, CDR2 FQNEAQ. CDR3 DNA: TGTGCCAGCAGGACTACTAGCGGGAGGGCCAATGAGCAGTTCTTC. Its protein product is CASRTTSGRANEQFF. Full variable domain (missing parts from reference TRBV7-8 and TRBJ2-1): GAGVSQSPRYKVAKRGQDVALRCDPISGHVSLFWYQQALGQGPEFLTYFQNEAQLDKSGLPSDRFFAERPEGSVSTLKIQRTQQEDSAVYLCASRTTSGRANEQFFGPGTRLTVL.

V and J are TRBV4-2 and TRBJ1-5; TRBD1 agrees at 7 bases. Germline CDR1 and CDR2: LGHNA and YNFKEQ. The junction had 6 bases not matched to a gene; V was cut back by 1 base and J by 3 bases. This CDR3 region has 16 residues. The DNA of the CDR3 is TGTGCCAGCAGCCAAGGGTTAGGACAGGACAATCAGCCCCAGCATTTT. Amino acid sequence: CASSQGLGQDNQPQHF.